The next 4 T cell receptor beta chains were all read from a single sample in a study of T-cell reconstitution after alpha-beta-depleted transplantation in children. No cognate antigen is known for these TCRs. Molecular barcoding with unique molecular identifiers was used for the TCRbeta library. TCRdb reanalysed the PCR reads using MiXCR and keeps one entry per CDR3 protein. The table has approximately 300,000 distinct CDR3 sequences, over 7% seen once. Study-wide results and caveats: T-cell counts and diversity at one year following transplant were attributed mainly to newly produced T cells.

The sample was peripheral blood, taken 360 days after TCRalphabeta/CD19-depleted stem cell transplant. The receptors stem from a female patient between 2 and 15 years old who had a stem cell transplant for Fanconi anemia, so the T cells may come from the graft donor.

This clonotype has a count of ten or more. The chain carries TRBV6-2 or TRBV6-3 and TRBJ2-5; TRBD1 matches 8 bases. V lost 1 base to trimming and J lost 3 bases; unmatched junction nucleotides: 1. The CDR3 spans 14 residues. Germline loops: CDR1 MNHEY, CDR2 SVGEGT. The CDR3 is CASSYLTGEETQYF. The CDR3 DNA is TGTGCCAGCAGTTACTTGACAGGGGAAGAGACCCAGTACTTC.

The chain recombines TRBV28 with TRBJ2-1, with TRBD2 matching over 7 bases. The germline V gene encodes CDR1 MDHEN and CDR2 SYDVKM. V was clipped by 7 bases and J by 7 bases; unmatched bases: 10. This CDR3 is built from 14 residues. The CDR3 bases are TGTGCCAGCATCCCGGGACTACCGGTAAATGAGCAGTTCTTC. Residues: CASIPGLPVNEQFF. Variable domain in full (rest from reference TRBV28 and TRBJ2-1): DVKVTQSSRYLVKRTGEKVFLECVQDMDHENMFWYRQDPGLGLRLIYFSYDVKMKEKGDIPEGYSVSREKKERFSLILESASTNQTSMYLCASIPGLPVNEQFFGPGTRLTVL.

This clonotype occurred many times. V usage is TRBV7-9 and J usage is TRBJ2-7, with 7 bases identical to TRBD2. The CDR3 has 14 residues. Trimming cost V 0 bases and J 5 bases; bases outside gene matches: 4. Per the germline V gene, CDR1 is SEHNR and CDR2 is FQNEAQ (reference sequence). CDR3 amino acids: CASSLAAGVHEQYF. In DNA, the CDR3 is TGTGCCAGCAGCTTAGCCGCGGGAGTTCACGAGCAGTACTTC.

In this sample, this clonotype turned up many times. For the CDR3, the DNA is TGTGCCACCAGCAGGGACCAAACCCAATACGAGCAGTACGTC. Encoded protein: CATSRDQTQYEQYV. This rearrangement joins TRBV15 to TRBJ2-7; the D is unclear. This CDR3 region has 14 residues. Per the germline V gene, CDR1 is LNHNV and CDR2 is YYDKDF (reference sequence). Deletions cut 3 bases from V and 4 bases from J, with 13 bases between.